Presented here are 18 T cell receptor beta chains from one specimen sequenced in a study of T cell responses to AZD1222 COVID-19 vaccine. The assay was immunoSEQ multiplex PCR, and TCRdb's table has in-frame clones only and misses some. The sample consists of 60,000 or so clones, around 80% of them appearing once. The sequenced sample was peripheral blood, obtained on day 0 of AZD1222 vaccination. These receptors came from an adult in good health.

The rearrangement links TRBV6-5 to TRBJ2-7; 9 nucleotides match TRBD2. This CDR3 has 15 residues. Germline CDR1 MNHEY, CDR2 SVGAGI. J gave up 3 bases and V 10 bases, and 13 bases lay outside the gene matches. The CDR3 bases are TGTGCCAACCGAACCGGGGCTAGCGGGAACTACGAGCAGTACGTC. Translation: CANRTGASGNYEQYV.

V and J are TRBV7-2 and TRBJ2-3, with 8 bases matching TRBD1. V dropped 5 bases and J dropped 5; count of bases not matched to a gene: 3. The CDR3 covers 13 residues. Per the germline V gene, CDR1 is SGHTA and CDR2 is FQGNSA. The DNA of the CDR3 is TGTGCCAGCAGCAGACAGGGGCAAGATACGCAGTATTTT. Protein: CASSRQGQDTQYF.

The V and J genes are TRBV11-2 and TRBJ2-2, with 7 bases identical to TRBD2. Germline-derived CDR1 and CDR2 are SGHAT and FQNNGV. There are 16 residues in the CDR3. After removal of 2 bases from V and 4 bases from J, the junction contained 7 bases not matched to a gene. CDR3 in amino acids: CASSLNPGGSTGELFF. CDR3 bases: TGTGCCAGCAGCTTAAATCCGGGCGGGAGCACCGGGGAGCTGTTTTTT. Full variable domain (remainder filled in from reference TRBV11-2 and TRBJ2-2): EAGVAQSPRYKIIEKRQSVAFWCNPISGHATLYWYQQILGQGPKLLIQFQNNGVVDDSQLPKDRFSAERLKGVDSTLKIQPAKLEDSAVYLCASSLNPGGSTGELFFGEGSRLTVL.

This clone was counted a few times. The rearrangement links TRBV6-6 to TRBJ1-4, with D uncertain. V dropped 7 bases and J dropped 11 bases, with 14 bases sitting between them. Germline CDR1 reads MNHNY; CDR2 reads SVGAGI (reference sequence). This CDR3 is 12 amino acids long. The DNA of the CDR3 is TGTGCCAGCACTCCTTCCTTGGGGAAACTGTTTTTT. It codes for CASTPSLGKLFF.

The rearrangement uses TRBV30 and TRBJ1-2; D perhaps matches TRBD1 (5 bases). Trimming left V 3 bases short and J 3 bases short, with 14 bases between. There are 14 residues in the CDR3. In germline, CDR1 is GTSNPN, CDR2 SVGIG (reference sequence). In DNA, the CDR3 is TGTGCCTGGAGCCGGGACCGACCCCACTATGGCTACACCTTC. Its protein is CAWSRDRPHYGYTF.

The V gene is TRBV2, the J gene TRBJ1-2, with D perhaps TRBD1 (5 bases). V lost 7 bases and J lost 4, with 16 bases in between. The V gene's germline CDR1 is SNHLY and CDR2 FYNNEI. There are 14 residues in the CDR3. CDR3 in amino acids: CASTVGTGRYGYTF. CDR3 DNA sequence: TGTGCCAGCACCGTAGGTACAGGACGCTATGGCTACACCTTC. Full variable domain (rest looked up from reference TRBV2 and TRBJ1-2): EPEVTQTPSHQVTQMGQEVILRCVPISNHLYFYWYRQILGQKVEFLVSFYNNEISEKSEIFDDQFSVERPDGSNFTLKIRSTKLEDSAMYFCASTVGTGRYGYTFGSGTRLTVV.

CDR3 in DNA: TGTGCCAGCAGCTTAGGCCCCATACAGGGACGGGGACAGCCCCAGCATTTT. Translated, it gives CASSLGPIQGRGQPQHF. The chain recombines TRBV7-9 with TRBJ1-5; TRBD1 is a possible D gene (6 bases). Deletions cut 1 base from V and 7 bases from J, with 20 bases between. The germline V gene encodes CDR1 SEHNR and CDR2 FQNEAQ (reference sequence). The CDR3 length is 17 residues.

The V and J genes are TRBV7-9 and TRBJ2-5; possibly TRBD1 for D (6 bases). The CDR3 covers 15 residues. The germline CDR1 and CDR2 sequences are SEHNR and FQNEAQ (reference sequence). With 4 bases removed from V and 1 base from J, the gap between germline ends came to 13 bases. The CDR3 reads CASSSLPQGQETQYF. CDR3 bases: TGTGCCAGCAGCTCTTTACCACAGGGCCAAGAGACCCAGTACTTC.

The rearrangement joins TRBV5-4 to TRBJ2-1; TRBD1 matches at 8 bases. With V trimmed by 7 bases and J by 2 bases, 5 bases remained unmatched. The germline V gene has CDR1 SGHNT and CDR2 YYREEE (reference sequence). This CDR3 has 14 amino acids. For the CDR3, the DNA is TGTGCCAGCGCGGACAGGGAAACCTACAATGAGCAGTTCTTC. Amino acids: CASADRETYNEQFF.

The V gene is TRBV10-3, the J gene TRBJ1-6; unclear D gene. V was trimmed by 4 bases and J by 10 bases, leaving 20 bases between them. This CDR3 has 16 residues. The germline CDR1 and CDR2 sequences are ENHRY and SYGVKD. CDR3 nucleotide sequence: TGTGCCATCAGTGCCCAACCGGGCCAAAGCGGATCACCCCTCCACTTT. Residues: CAISAQPGQSGSPLHF.

The chain joins TRBV4-2 to TRBJ1-2; D perhaps matches TRBD1 (5 bases). With 0 bases removed from V and 7 bases from J, the gap between germline ends came to 15 bases. Germline lookup yields CDR1 LGHNA and CDR2 YNFKEQ. The CDR3 has 15 amino acids. CDR3 nucleotides: TGTGCCAGCAGCCAAGAGGTAGCAGGGTACGGTGGCTACACCTTC. This encodes CASSQEVAGYGGYTF.

The CDR3 spells CSVLDRFNEKLFF. In nucleotides, the CDR3 is TGCAGCGTCCTGGACAGATTTAATGAAAAACTGTTTTTT. V and J are TRBV29-1 and TRBJ1-4; TRBD1 is a possible D gene (6 bases). CDR3 length equals 13 residues. CDR1 is SQVTM, CDR2 ANQGSEA, per germline. Deletions cut 6 bases from V and 4 bases from J, with 12 bases between.

This sequence joins TRBV27 and TRBJ1-4; TRBD1 might be the D (5 bases). V lost 5 bases to trimming and J lost 0 bases, with 7 bases between them. Germline V gene lookup returns CDR1 MNHEY and CDR2 SMNVEV (reference sequence). The CDR3 contains 14 residues. CDR3 loop: CASSGGATNEKLFF. The CDR3 DNA reads as TGTGCCAGCAGTGGGGGGGCAACTAATGAAAAACTGTTTTTT. Based on the CDR3 plus reference TRBV27 and TRBJ1-4, the full variable domain is EAQVTQNPRYLITVTGKKLTVTCSQNMNHEYMSWYRQDPGLGLRQIYYSMNVEVTDKGDVPEGYKVSRKEKRNFPLILESPSPNQTSLYFCASSGGATNEKLFFGSGTQLSVL.

The gene calls are TRBV27 and TRBJ1-4; tentative D call: TRBD1 (5 bases). In germline, CDR1 is MNHEY, CDR2 SMNVEV (reference sequence). Trimming cost V 6 bases and J 11 bases, with 22 bases left between them. This CDR3 has 15 amino acids. The CDR3: CASSLIPGPRLKLFF. CDR3 DNA: TGTGCCAGCAGCCTCATCCCGGGACCCCGGTTGAAACTGTTTTTT.

This chain connects TRBV5-4 to TRBJ2-3; 9 bases are shared with TRBD2. Germline V gene data show CDR1 as SGHNT and CDR2 as YYREEE (reference sequence). With 0 bases clipped from V and 2 bases from J, the junction kept 4 bases outside the gene matches. The length of the CDR3 is 16 residues. In DNA form, the CDR3 reads TGTGCCAGCAGCTTGGCCCTAGCGGGGTCCACAGATACGCAGTATTTT. Its translation: CASSLALAGSTDTQYF.

The chain combines TRBV7-2 with TRBJ1-1; D might be TRBD1 (6 bases). Trimming stripped 7 bases from V and 0 bases from J, with 12 bases between. This CDR3 comprises 14 residues. Germline V gene sequence: CDR1 SGHTA, CDR2 FQGNSA. CDR3 amino acids: CASNRQVMNTEAFF. In DNA, the CDR3 is TGTGCCAGCAACAGACAGGTTATGAACACTGAAGCTTTCTTT.

The J gene is TRBJ2-2, the V gene TRBV29-1; 7 nucleotides line up with TRBD1. The germline V gene has CDR1 SQVTM and CDR2 ANQGSEA. V gave up 2 bases and J gave up 2 bases; unmatched junction bases: 2. This CDR3 has 14 amino acids. The CDR3 coding sequence is TGCAGCGTTGAAAGACAGGGAAACACCGGGGAGCTGTTTTTT. Translated, it gives CSVERQGNTGELFF.

The V gene is TRBV11-2, the J gene TRBJ2-7, with 7 bases lining up with TRBD2. This CDR3 has 17 residues. Losses at the gene ends were 0 bases for V and 4 bases for J; bases not matched to a gene: 12. CDR1 is SGHAT, CDR2 FQNNGV, per germline. The CDR3 sequence is CASSLERDYPVLYEQYV. In DNA form, the CDR3 reads TGTGCCAGCAGCTTAGAGCGGGACTACCCAGTCCTTTACGAGCAGTACGTC.